Presented here are 5 T cell receptor beta chains from one specimen sequenced in a study of OX40 agonist ivuxolimab in advanced cancers. Repertoires were generated with immunoSEQ multiplex PCR, while TCRdb's copy carries only in-frame clones and drops some. There are 60,000 to 65,000 clones in the sample; around 90% occur only once, and roughly 13% lies in the top ten. This sample comprised CD4+ or CD8+ T cells sorted from blood, obtained in a trial of the OX40 agonist ivuxolimab. Source of these receptors: an adult with an advanced solid tumor such as melanoma, head and neck, liver or kidney cancer.

The V call is TRBV27, the J call TRBJ2-5; 11 bases line up with TRBD1. Germline V CDR1 and CDR2: MNHEY, SMNVEV (reference sequence). CDR3 length: 14 residues. With V trimmed by 5 bases and J by 5 bases, 4 bases remained unmatched. The CDR3 DNA sequence: TGTGCCAGCAGTCCCGGGACAGGGGGGGAGACCCAGTACTTC. Its protein product is CASSPGTGGETQYF.

The V call is TRBV27, the J call TRBJ2-7, with 8 bases fitting TRBD1. Germline-derived CDR1 and CDR2 are MNHEY and SMNVEV (reference sequence). J lost 6 bases, V lost 5 bases, and 9 bases had no gene match. The CDR3 covers 14 residues. CDR3 bases: TGTGCCAGCAGTGCAGGCAGGGGGCTCGGCGAGCAGTACTTC. Amino acid sequence: CASSAGRGLGEQYF.

The gene calls are TRBV12-5 and TRBJ1-1, with D possibly being TRBD1 (5 bases). The CDR3 consists of 13 residues. V was trimmed by 3 bases and J by 6 bases, leaving 11 bases between them. CDR1 is LGHNT and CDR2 is FRNRAP in the germline V gene. The CDR3 spells CASGLSRAAEAFF. DNA for the CDR3: TGTGCTAGTGGTTTAAGCAGGGCCGCTGAAGCTTTCTTT.

The chain carries TRBV7-2 and TRBJ2-2, with D unclear. V dropped 5 bases and J dropped 7 bases, with 11 bases sitting between them. This CDR3 contains 13 residues. Germline V gene lookup returns CDR1 SGHTA and CDR2 FQGNSA. The CDR3 coding sequence is TGTGCCAGCAGCATCCTAGATGTCGGGGAGCTGTTTTTT. Translated, it gives CASSILDVGELFF.

The chain links TRBV9 to TRBJ2-3; 7 positions match TRBD2. Germline values: CDR1 SGDLS, CDR2 YYNGEE. This CDR3 has 15 amino acids. V was clipped by 2 bases and J by 2 bases; unmatched bases: 5. The CDR3 DNA sequence: TGTGCCAGCAGCGTTGAGGCGGGAGTCACAGATACGCAGTATTTT. It is translated as CASSVEAGVTDTQYF.